A single sample is the source of the 24 T cell receptor beta chains below, sequenced in a study of cytomegalovirus exposure and HLA in healthy donors. Use of 60 Vbeta and 13 Jbeta primers characterized the PCR. The repertoire was sequenced with immunoSEQ multiplex PCR; TCRdb's copy has only in-frame clones and lacks some. The sample shows approximately 120,000 clones, and 2.5% to 3% sits with its ten largest clones. Input material: PBMCs. The receptors originated from a man between 25 and 39 years old in good health and CMV-seronegative.

This chain uses TRBV30 with TRBJ1-3, with 8 bases that match TRBD1. The CDR3 length is 14 residues. V gave up 4 bases and J gave up 4 bases; unmatched junction bases: 6. The V gene's germline CDR1 is GTSNPN and CDR2 SVGIG (reference sequence). The CDR3 DNA follows: TGTGCCTGGAATGGACAGGGTACGGGAAACACCATATATTTT. Amino acids: CAWNGQGTGNTIYF. Drawing the rest from reference TRBV30 and TRBJ1-3, the complete variable domain is SQTIHQWPATLVQPVGSPLSLECTVEGTSNPNLYWYRQAAGRGLQLLFYSVGIGQISSEVPQNLSASRPQDRQFILSSKKLLLSDSGFYLCAWNGQGTGNTIYFGEGSWLTVV.

The rearrangement joins TRBV6-5 to TRBJ1-1; 7 bases map to TRBD1. The CDR3 runs to 14 residues. CDR1 and CDR2 from the germline V gene are MNHEY and SVGAGI. J was trimmed by 0 bases and V by 4 bases; bases with no gene match: 2. DNA for the CDR3: TGTGCCAGCAGTTGGGACAGATTGAACACTGAAGCTTTCTTT. This gives the protein CASSWDRLNTEAFF.

The rearrangement joins TRBV27 to TRBJ2-7, with D perhaps TRBD2 (5 bases). CDR1 MNHEY and CDR2 SMNVEV come from the germline V gene (reference sequence). The CDR3 covers 12 residues. The V end was cut by 7 bases, the J end by 0 bases, with 7 bases between. The CDR3 region is CASTGSSYEQYF. For the CDR3, the DNA is TGTGCCAGCACTGGGAGCTCCTACGAGCAGTACTTC.

This rearrangement joins TRBV7-3 to TRBJ2-3, with a possible D match to TRBD2 (5 bases). Looked up from germline, CDR1 is SGHTA and CDR2 is FQGTGA. The CDR3 totals 16 residues. V was pared by 3 bases and J by 1 base, with 14 bases between. The CDR3 is CASSFVSGLGTDTQYF. CDR3 nucleotide sequence: TGTGCCAGCAGCTTCGTGTCGGGATTAGGCACAGATACGCAGTATTTT.

V is TRBV9 and J is TRBJ2-1, with 10 bases fitting TRBD2. The trim removed 0 bases at V and 4 bases at J, leaving 4 bases unmatched. CDR3 length equals 16 residues. Germline CDR1 SGDLS, CDR2 YYNGEE. The CDR3 sequence: CASSVGLAGGYNEQFF. The CDR3 DNA reads TGTGCCAGCAGCGTAGGGTTAGCGGGAGGTTACAATGAGCAGTTCTTC. The full variable domain, rest sourced from reference TRBV9 and TRBJ2-1, is DSGVTQTPKHLITATGQRVTLRCSPRSGDLSVYWYQQSLDQGLQFLIQYYNGEERAKGNILERFSAQQFPDLHSELNLSSLELGDSALYFCASSVGLAGGYNEQFFGPGTRLTVL.

The chain carries TRBV19 and TRBJ2-3; 8 bases are shared with TRBD2. The junction had 10 bases not matched to a gene; V was cut back by 6 bases and J by 5 bases. The CDR3 runs 15 residues. Germline lookup yields CDR1 LNHDA and CDR2 SQIVND (reference sequence). CDR3: CASRVHSGRRDTQYF. Written as DNA, the CDR3 is TGTGCCAGTAGGGTCCACAGCGGGAGAAGAGATACGCAGTATTTT.

This rearrangement joins TRBV18 to TRBJ2-2; the match to TRBD2 covers 7 bases. The CDR3 covers 15 residues. Germline trimming cut 0 bases from V and 6 bases from J; bases unmatched to any gene: 4. CDR1 is KGHSH and CDR2 is LQKENI in the germline V gene. CDR3 bases: TGTGCCAGCTCACCACCGATGCGGGAGCCCGGGGAGCTGTTTTTT. Amino acid sequence: CASSPPMREPGELFF.

CDR3 nucleotides: TGTGCCAGCAGCTCTTTGGACAGGTCAAACTATGGCTACACCTTC. Encoded protein: CASSSLDRSNYGYTF. The rearrangement uses TRBV11-2 and TRBJ1-2; 7 bases match TRBD1. The CDR3 is 15 amino acids. J gave up 2 bases and V 4 bases, and 7 bases lay outside the gene matches. Germline V gene sequence: CDR1 SGHAT, CDR2 FQNNGV.

This CDR3 is CASSGSNYGYTF. In DNA form, the CDR3 reads TGTGCCAGCAGTGGCAGTAACTATGGCTACACCTTC. This chain links TRBV6-5 with TRBJ1-2; D is undetermined. Per germline, CDR1 MNHEY and CDR2 SVGAGI. The ends were cut back, 5 bases at V and 1 base at J, with 5 bases in the middle. CDR3 length equals 12 residues.

This rearrangement joins TRBV11-2 to TRBJ2-5; 12 bases match TRBD2. The CDR3 sequence is 16 residues long. Germline V gene lookup returns CDR1 SGHAT and CDR2 FQNNGV. Trimming removed 3 bases from V and 6 bases from J; junction bases left unmatched: 8. The CDR3 coding sequence is TGTGCCAGCAGCTTCAGGCGGCTAGCGGGAGGGAAGACCCAGTACTTC. This translates into CASSFRRLAGGKTQYF.

CDR3 loop: CASTSVPGSYEQYF. CDR3 DNA: TGTGCCAGCACCTCCGTACCGGGATCATACGAGCAGTACTTC. This chain links TRBV27 with TRBJ2-7; a possible D gene is TRBD2 (5 bases). CDR3 length equals 14 residues. V was cut by 7 bases and J by 4 bases, with 17 bases left in between. Germline V gene lookup returns CDR1 MNHEY and CDR2 SMNVEV (reference sequence).

V usage is TRBV6-6 and J usage is TRBJ1-2; 10 bases map to TRBD1. The CDR3 loop spans 16 amino acids. The V gene's germline CDR1 is MNHNY and CDR2 SVGAGI (reference sequence). With 6 bases clipped from V and 0 bases from J, the junction kept 7 bases outside the gene matches. The CDR3 DNA reads TGTGCCAGCAGGGACAGGGGGTCCCGAGCTAACTATGGCTACACCTTC. This codes for CASRDRGSRANYGYTF.

The CDR3 DNA is TGTGCCAGCAGCTTATTGCCAGGGAACACTGAAGCTTTCTTT. It encodes CASSLLPGNTEAFF. The V and J genes are TRBV11-1 and TRBJ1-1, with D hard to call. This CDR3 is built from 14 residues. The germline V gene has CDR1 SGHAT and CDR2 FQDESV (reference sequence). The ends were cut back, 2 bases at V and 1 base at J, with 8 bases in the middle.

CDR3 loop: CASSQERTHYEQYF. The CDR3 bases are TGCGCCAGCAGCCAAGAGCGGACTCACTACGAGCAGTACTTC. The V gene is TRBV4-3, the J gene TRBJ2-7; maybe TRBD2 (5 bases). V was pared by 0 bases and J by 3 bases, with 9 bases between. The germline gives CDR1 LGHNA, CDR2 YSLEER. The CDR3 length is 14 residues.

This rearrangement joins TRBV6-1 to TRBJ1-6; D is perhaps TRBD1 (5 bases). Germline CDR1 is MNHNS and CDR2 is SASEGT. The CDR3 consists of 14 residues. V was pared by 4 bases and J by 9 bases, with 13 bases between. The DNA for the CDR3 is TGTGCCAGCAGTGCAACGACAGAACTTTCACCCCTCCACTTT. It encodes CASSATTELSPLHF.

The chain combines TRBV7-2 with TRBJ2-1, with D unresolved. Trimming took 2 bases from V and 10 from J, leaving 9 bases between them. The CDR3 runs to 12 residues. Germline V lookup: CDR1 SGHTA, CDR2 FQGNSA. The CDR3 reads CASSLSLREQFF. CDR3 in DNA: TGTGCCAGCAGCTTATCACTGCGCGAGCAGTTCTTC.

This sequence joins TRBV27 and TRBJ2-7, with TRBD1 identical over 7 bases. Unmatched junction bases numbered 9, after V lost 2 bases and J lost 2 bases. The CDR3 sequence is 16 residues long. The germline gives CDR1 MNHEY, CDR2 SMNVEV (reference sequence). The DNA for the CDR3 is TGTGCCAGCAGTTTAAGGGCCTGGGACAGTACCTACGAGCAGTACTTC. This sequence encodes CASSLRAWDSTYEQYF.

The chain links TRBV5-1 to TRBJ1-2; D is unclear. V shed 4 bases and J shed 0 bases, with 16 bases lying between them. Germline-derived CDR1 and CDR2 are SGHRS and YFSETQ. The CDR3 is 16 residues long. Here the CDR3 DNA reads TGCGCCAGCAGCATCGAACCTGAGATTTCTAACTATGGCTACACCTTC. Amino acid sequence: CASSIEPEISNYGYTF.

V is TRBV30 and J is TRBJ2-7, with 9 bases matching TRBD1. Germline values: CDR1 GTSNPN, CDR2 SVGIG (reference sequence). The CDR3 sequence is 14 residues long. V was clipped by 2 bases and J by 2 bases; unmatched bases: 4. CDR3: CAWSPGQGPYEQYF. In nucleotides, the CDR3 is TGTGCCTGGAGTCCGGGACAGGGTCCCTACGAGCAGTACTTC.

This CDR3 is CASGSDRGDEAFF. DNA of the CDR3: TGTGCCAGCGGCTCGGACAGGGGTGATGAAGCTTTCTTT. V gene TRBV6-5 combines with J gene TRBJ1-1; 9 nucleotides agree with TRBD1. Germline V CDR1 and CDR2: MNHEY, SVGAGI. CDR3 length equals 13 residues. The V gene end was trimmed by 8 bases and the J gene end by 7 bases; junction bases not matched to a gene: 8.

V usage is TRBV5-6 and J usage is TRBJ2-2; weak D call: TRBD1 (5 bases). This CDR3 has 13 amino acids. Per the germline V gene, CDR1 is SGHDT and CDR2 is YYEEEE. Between the trimmed V and J ends, which lost 5 bases and 5 bases, there was a span of 10 bases. For the CDR3, the DNA is TGTGCCAGCAGGCTGACAGAAACCGGGGAGCTGTTTTTT. The encoded protein is CASRLTETGELFF.

This chain joins TRBV6-5 and TRBJ1-1; D gene ambiguous. Trimming removed 5 bases at V and 3 bases at J, with 13 bases between. CDR3 length: 14 residues. Per germline, CDR1 MNHEY and CDR2 SVGAGI. The CDR3 coding sequence is TGTGCCAGCAGTAGGCGGTTACGGGACACTGAAGCTTTCTTT. It codes for CASSRRLRDTEAFF.

The genes are TRBV19 and TRBJ1-2, with TRBD1 matching over 10 bases. This CDR3 spans 15 amino acids. The trim removed 4 bases at V and 3 bases at J, leaving 5 bases unmatched. The germline V gene has CDR1 LNHDA and CDR2 SQIVND (reference sequence). DNA of the CDR3: TGTGCCAGTAGTAGGGGACAGGGGCCGCACTATGGCTACACCTTC. Translated, it gives CASSRGQGPHYGYTF.

The CDR3 region is CASSRAQINYGYTF. CDR3 sequence (DNA): TGTGCCAGCAGCCGTGCCCAGATTAACTATGGCTACACCTTC. The chain uses TRBV7-8 and TRBJ1-2; no clear D. This CDR3 contains 14 residues. Trimming left V 5 bases short and J 1 base short, with 11 bases between. Per the germline V gene, CDR1 is SGHVS and CDR2 is FQNEAQ. The full variable domain, rest sourced from reference TRBV7-8 and TRBJ1-2, is GAGVSQSPRYKVAKRGQDVALRCDPISGHVSLFWYQQALGQGPEFLTYFQNEAQLDKSGLPSDRFFAERPEGSVSTLKIQRTQQEDSAVYLCASSRAQINYGYTFGSGTRLTVV.